This TCR beta chain is drawn from a study of T-cell reconstitution after alpha-beta-depleted transplantation in children. The CDR3 sequence is 15 residues long. V shed 9 bases and J 3 bases; nucleotides not matched to a gene: 8. Germline CDR1 and CDR2: WSHSY and SAAADI. This clonotype was seen repeatedly, ten times or more. The authors prepared the TCRbeta library with unique molecular identifiers. Each CDR3 protein gets one entry after TCRdb re-called the PCR reads with MiXCR. The sample lists hundreds of thousands of distinct CDR3 sequences, around a sixth occurring once. The material sequenced was PBMCs from the stem cell graft donor, taken from the stem cell graft. The clonotype was recovered from a human donor who donated a stem cell graft to a child with acute myeloid leukemia. V is TRBV10-2 and J is TRBJ2-3, with 11 positions matching TRBD2. The CDR3 DNA reads TGCGCCAGTACCGAGGCTAGCGGGAGGACAGATACGCAGTATTTT. Translating gives CASTEASGRTDTQYF.